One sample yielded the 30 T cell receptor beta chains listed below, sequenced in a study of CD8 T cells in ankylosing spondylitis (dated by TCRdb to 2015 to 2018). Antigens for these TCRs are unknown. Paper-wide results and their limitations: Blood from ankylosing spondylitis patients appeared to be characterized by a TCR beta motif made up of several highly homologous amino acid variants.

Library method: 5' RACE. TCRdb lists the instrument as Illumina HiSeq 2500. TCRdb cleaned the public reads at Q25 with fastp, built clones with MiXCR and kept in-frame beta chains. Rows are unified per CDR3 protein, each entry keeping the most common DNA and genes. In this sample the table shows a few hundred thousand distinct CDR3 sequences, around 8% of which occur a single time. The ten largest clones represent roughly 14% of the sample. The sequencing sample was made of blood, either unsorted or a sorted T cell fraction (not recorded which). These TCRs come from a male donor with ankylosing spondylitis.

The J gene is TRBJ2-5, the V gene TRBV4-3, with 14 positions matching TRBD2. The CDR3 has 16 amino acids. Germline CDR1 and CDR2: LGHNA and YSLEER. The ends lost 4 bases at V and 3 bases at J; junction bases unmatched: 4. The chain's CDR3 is CASSRAGLAGEETQYF. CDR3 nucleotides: TGCGCCAGCAGCCGGGCGGGACTAGCGGGAGAAGAGACCCAGTACTTC.

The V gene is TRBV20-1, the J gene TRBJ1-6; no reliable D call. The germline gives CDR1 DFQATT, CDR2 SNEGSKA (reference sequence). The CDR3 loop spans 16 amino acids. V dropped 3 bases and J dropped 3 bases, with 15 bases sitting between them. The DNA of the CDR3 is TGCAGTGCTAGCCCTGTTGGCAGCCTCTATAATTCACCCCTCCACTTT. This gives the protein CSASPVGSLYNSPLHF.

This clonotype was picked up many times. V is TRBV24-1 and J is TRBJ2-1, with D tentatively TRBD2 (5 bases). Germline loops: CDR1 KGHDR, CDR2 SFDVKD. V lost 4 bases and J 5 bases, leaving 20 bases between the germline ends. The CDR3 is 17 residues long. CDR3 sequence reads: CATSDPEGSRSHNEQFF. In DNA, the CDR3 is TGTGCCACCAGTGACCCTGAGGGCTCCCGGAGCCACAATGAGCAGTTCTTC.

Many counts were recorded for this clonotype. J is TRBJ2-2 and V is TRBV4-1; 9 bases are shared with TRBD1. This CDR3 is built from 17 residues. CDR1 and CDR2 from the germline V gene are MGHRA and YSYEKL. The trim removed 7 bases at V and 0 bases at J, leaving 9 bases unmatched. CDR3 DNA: TGCGCCAGCATGGCTATGGGGACAGGGCCGAACACCGGGGAGCTGTTTTTT. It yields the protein CASMAMGTGPNTGELFF.

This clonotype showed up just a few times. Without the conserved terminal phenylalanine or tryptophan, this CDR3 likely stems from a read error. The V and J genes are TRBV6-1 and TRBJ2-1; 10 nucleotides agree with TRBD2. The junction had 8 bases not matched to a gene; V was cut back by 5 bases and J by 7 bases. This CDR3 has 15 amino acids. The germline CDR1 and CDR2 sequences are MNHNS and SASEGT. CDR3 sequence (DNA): TGTGCCAGCAGTCCCCCACTAGCGGGACATAATGAGCAGTTCTAC. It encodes CASSPPLAGHNEQFY.

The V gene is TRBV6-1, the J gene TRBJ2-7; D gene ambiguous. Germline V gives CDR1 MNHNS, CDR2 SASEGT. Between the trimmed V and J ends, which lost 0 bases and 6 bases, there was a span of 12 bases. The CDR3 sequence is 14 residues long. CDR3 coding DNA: TGTGCCAGCAGTGAAGCGAACAGTCGCGGCGAGCAGTACTTC. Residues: CASSEANSRGEQYF.

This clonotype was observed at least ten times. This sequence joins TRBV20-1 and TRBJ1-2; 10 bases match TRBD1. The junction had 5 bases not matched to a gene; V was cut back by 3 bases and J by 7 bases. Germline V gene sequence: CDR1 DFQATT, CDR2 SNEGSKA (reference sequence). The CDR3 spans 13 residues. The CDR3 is CSARPGQGGGYTF. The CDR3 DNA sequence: TGCAGTGCTAGGCCCGGACAGGGGGGTGGCTACACCTTC.

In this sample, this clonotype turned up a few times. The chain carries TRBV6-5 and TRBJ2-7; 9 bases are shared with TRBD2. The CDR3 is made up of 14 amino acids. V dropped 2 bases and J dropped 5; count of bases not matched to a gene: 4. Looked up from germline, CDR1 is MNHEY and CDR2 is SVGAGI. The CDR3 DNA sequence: TGTGCCAGCAGTTACAAAGGGACTAGCAACGAGCAGTACTTC. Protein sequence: CASSYKGTSNEQYF.

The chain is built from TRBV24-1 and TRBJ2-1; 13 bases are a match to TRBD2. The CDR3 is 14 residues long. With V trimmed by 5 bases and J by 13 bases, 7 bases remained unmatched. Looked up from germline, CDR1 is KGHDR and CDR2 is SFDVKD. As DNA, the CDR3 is TGTGCCACCAGTGCTGGGACTAGCGGGGCTGTTCAGTTCTTC. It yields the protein CATSAGTSGAVQFF.

This CDR3 is CASSLFQWDYEQYF. DNA of the CDR3: TGTGCCAGCAGCTTATTTCAGTGGGACTACGAGCAGTACTTC. This chain connects TRBV7-8 to TRBJ2-7; D uncertain. V lost 2 bases and J 3 bases, leaving 11 bases between the germline ends. CDR1 and CDR2 (germline): SGHVS, FQNEAQ. The CDR3 spans 14 residues.

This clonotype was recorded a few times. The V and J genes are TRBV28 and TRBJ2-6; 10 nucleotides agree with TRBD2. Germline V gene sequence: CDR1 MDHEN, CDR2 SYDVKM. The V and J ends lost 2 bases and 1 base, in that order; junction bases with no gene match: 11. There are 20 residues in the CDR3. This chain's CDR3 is CASSLRSSGSPVSGANVLTF. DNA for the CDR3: TGTGCCAGCAGTTTACGGTCTAGCGGGAGTCCTGTGTCTGGGGCCAACGTCCTGACTTTC.

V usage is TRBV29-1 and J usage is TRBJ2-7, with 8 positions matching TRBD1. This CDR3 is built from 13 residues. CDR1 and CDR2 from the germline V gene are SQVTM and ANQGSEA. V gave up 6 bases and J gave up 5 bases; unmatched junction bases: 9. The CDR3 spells CSVPDRVSHEQYF. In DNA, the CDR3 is TGCAGCGTCCCGGACAGGGTGTCCCACGAGCAGTACTTC.

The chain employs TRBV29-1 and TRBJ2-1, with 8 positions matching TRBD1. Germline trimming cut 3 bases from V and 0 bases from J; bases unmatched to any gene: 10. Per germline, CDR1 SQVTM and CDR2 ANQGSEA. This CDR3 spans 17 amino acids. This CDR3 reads CSVDLDRVSSSYNEQFF. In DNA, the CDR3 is TGCAGCGTTGACCTGGACAGGGTTTCGAGCTCCTACAATGAGCAGTTCTTC.

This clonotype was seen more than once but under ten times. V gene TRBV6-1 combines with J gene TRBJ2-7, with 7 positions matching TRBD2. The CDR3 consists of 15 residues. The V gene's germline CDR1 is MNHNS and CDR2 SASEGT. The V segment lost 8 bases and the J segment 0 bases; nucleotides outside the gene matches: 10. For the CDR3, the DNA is TGTGCCAGCGGGGGGGAGCGGGAAAGCTCCTACGAGCAGTACTTC. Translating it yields CASGGERESSYEQYF.

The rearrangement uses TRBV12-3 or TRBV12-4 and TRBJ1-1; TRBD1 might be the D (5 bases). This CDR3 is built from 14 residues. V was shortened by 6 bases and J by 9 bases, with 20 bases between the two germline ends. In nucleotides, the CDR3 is TGTGCCAGCAGCCGAACCTCGGTGGGGGAGCAAGCTTTCTTT. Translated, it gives CASSRTSVGEQAFF.

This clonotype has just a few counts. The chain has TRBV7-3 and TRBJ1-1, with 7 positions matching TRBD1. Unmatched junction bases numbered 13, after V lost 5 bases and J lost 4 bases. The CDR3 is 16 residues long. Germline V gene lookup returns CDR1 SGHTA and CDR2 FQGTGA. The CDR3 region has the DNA TGTGCCAGCAGCGCCATCACAGGGGTCACAAGCACTGAAGCTTTCTTT. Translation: CASSAITGVTSTEAFF. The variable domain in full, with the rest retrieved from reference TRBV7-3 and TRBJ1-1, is GAGVSQTPSNKVTEKGKYVELRCDPISGHTALYWYRQSLGQGPEFLIYFQGTGAADDSGLPNDRFFAVRPEGSVSTLKIQRTERGDSAVYLCASSAITGVTSTEAFFGQGTRLTVV.

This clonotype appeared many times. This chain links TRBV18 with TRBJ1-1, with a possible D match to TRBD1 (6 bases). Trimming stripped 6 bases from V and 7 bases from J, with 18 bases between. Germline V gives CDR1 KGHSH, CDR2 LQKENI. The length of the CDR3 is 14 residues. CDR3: CASSLGGGANEAFF. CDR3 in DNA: TGTGCCAGCTCCCTAGGCGGGGGGGCTAATGAAGCTTTCTTT.

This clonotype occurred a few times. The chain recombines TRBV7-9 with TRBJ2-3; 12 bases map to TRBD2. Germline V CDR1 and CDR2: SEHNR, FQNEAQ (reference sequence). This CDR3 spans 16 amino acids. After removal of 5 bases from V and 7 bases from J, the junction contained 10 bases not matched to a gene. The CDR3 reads CASSRLPTSGSNTQYF. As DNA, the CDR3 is TGTGCCAGCAGCCGGCTACCGACTAGCGGGAGTAATACGCAGTATTTT. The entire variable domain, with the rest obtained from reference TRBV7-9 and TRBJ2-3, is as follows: DTGVSQNPRHKITKRGQNVTFRCDPISEHNRLYWYRQTLGQGPEFLTYFQNEAQLEKSRLLSDRFSAERPKGSFSTLEIQRTEQGDSAMYLCASSRLPTSGSNTQYFGPGTRLTVL.

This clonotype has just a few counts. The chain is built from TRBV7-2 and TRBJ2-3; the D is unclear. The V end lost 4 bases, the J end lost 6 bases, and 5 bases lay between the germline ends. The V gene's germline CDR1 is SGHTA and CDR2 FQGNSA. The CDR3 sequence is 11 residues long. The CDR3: CASSSIDTQYF. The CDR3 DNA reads TGTGCCAGCAGCTCCATTGATACGCAGTATTTT.

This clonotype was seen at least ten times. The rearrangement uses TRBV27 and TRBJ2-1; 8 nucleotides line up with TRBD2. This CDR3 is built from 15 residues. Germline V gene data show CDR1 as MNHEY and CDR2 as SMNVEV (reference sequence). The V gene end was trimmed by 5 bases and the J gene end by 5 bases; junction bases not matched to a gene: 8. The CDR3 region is CASSPGGSGDNEQFF. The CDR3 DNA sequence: TGTGCCAGCAGTCCCGGGGGTAGCGGGGACAATGAGCAGTTCTTC.

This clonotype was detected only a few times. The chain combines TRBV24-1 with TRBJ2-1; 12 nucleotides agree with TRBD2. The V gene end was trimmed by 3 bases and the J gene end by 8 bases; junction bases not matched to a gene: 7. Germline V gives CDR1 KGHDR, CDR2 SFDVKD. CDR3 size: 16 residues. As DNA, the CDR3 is TGTGCCACCAGTGATACCCAGACTAGCGGGAGCGATGAGCAGTTCTTC. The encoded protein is CATSDTQTSGSDEQFF.

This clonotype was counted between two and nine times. CDR3 DNA: TGTGCCACCCGGACAGCAACTAATGAAAAACTGTTTTTT. Translated, it gives CATRTATNEKLFF. This sequence joins TRBV12-3 or TRBV12-4 and TRBJ1-4; TRBD1 might be the D (6 bases). The CDR3 has 13 residues. Trimming took 10 bases from V and 0 from J, leaving 9 bases between them.

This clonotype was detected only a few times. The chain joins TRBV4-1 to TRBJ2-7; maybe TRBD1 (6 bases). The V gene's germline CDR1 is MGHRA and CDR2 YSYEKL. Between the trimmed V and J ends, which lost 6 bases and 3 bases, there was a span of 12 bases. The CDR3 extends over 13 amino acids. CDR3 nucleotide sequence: TGCGCCAGCAGTAGGACAGATATCTACGAGCAGTACTTC. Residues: CASSRTDIYEQYF.

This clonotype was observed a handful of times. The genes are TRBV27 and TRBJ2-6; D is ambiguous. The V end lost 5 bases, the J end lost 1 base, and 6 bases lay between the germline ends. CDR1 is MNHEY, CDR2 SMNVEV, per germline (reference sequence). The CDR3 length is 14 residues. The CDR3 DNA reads TGTGCCAGCAGTGTACTATCTGGGGCCAACGTCCTGACTTTC. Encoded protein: CASSVLSGANVLTF.

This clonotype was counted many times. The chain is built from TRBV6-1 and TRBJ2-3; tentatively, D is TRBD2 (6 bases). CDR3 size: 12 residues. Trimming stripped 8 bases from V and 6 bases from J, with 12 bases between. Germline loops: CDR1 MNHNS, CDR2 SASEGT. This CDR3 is CASAGYGDTQYF. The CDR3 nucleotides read TGTGCCAGCGCGGGATATGGCGATACGCAGTATTTT.

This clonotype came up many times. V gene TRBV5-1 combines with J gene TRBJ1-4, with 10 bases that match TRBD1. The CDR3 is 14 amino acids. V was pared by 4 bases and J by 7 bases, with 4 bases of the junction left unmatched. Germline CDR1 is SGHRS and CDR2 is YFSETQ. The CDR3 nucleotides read TGCGCCAGCAGCGCGGGGACAGGGGTTGAAAAACTGTTTTTT. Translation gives CASSAGTGVEKLFF.

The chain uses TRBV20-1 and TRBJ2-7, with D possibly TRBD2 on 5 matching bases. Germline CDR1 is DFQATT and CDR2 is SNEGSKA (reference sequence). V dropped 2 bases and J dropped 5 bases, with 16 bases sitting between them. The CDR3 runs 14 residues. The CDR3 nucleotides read TGCAGTGCTAGAAAATCCGGGGATCTCCACGAGCAGTACTTC. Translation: CSARKSGDLHEQYF.

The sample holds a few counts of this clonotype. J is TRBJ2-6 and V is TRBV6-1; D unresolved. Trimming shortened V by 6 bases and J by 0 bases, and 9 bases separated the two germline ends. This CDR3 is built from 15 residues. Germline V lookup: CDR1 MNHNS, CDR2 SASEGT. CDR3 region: CASRNGGSGANVLTF. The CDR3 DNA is TGTGCCAGCAGGAACGGTGGCTCTGGGGCCAACGTCCTGACTTTC.

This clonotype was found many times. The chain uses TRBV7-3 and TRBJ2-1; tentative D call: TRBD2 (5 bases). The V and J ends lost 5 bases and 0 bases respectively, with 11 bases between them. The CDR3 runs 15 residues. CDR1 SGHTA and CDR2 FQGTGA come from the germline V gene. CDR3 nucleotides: TGTGCCAGCAGCCTCAGGAGGAGCTCCTACAATGAGCAGTTCTTC. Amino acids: CASSLRRSSYNEQFF.

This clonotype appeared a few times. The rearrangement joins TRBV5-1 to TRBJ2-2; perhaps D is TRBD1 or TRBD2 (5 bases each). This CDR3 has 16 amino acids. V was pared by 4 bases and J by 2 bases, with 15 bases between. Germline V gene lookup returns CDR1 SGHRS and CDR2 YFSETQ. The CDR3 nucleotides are TGCGCCAGCAGCCCCAGGTCGGGGCAAAACACCGGGGAGCTGTTTTTT. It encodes CASSPRSGQNTGELFF. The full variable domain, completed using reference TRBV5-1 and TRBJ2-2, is KAGVTQTPRYLIKTRGQQVTLSCSPISGHRSVSWYQQTPGQGLQFLFEYFSETQRNKGNFPGRFSGRQFSNSRSEMNVSTLELGDSALYLCASSPRSGQNTGELFFGEGSRLTVL.